This is a list of T cell receptor beta chains from one sample in a study of cytomegalovirus exposure and HLA in healthy donors. Profiling relied on immunoSEQ multiplex PCR, and the TCRdb table lists in-frame clones only, not all of them. The table shows more than 100,000 clones, with just over 15% occurring only once. The specimen was PBMCs. These receptors all stem from a woman between 18 and 30 years old in good health and CMV-seronegative. Both conserved end residues are part of each CDR3. The order of the fields is D gene, clone size, V gene, J gene, CDR3 DNA, CDR3 protein. D genes are given only for firm matches. Rows give clone size only sometimes, using once, few, many, or a class for an expanded clone.

TRBD1	few	TRBV6-6	TRBJ1-5	TGTGCCAGCAGCCCCAGGGGGAGATTGGATCAGCCCCAGCATTTT	CASSPRGRLDQPQHF
NA	few	TRBV2	TRBJ2-3	TGTGCCACCCGGGGGTCAGATACGCAGTATTTT	CATRGSDTQYF
NA	few	TRBV7-9	TRBJ1-1	TGTGCCAGCAGCCCACCGGTGTGGGGGGTGGGGGGAGCTTTCTTT	CASSPPVWGVGGAFF
NA	few	TRBV28	TRBJ1-2	TGTGCCACCCTCCCGGGGGGGACTAACTATGGCTACACCTTC	CATLPGGTNYGYTF
NA	few	TRBV5-1	TRBJ1-1	TGCGCCAGCAGTCAAGGGGCAACTGAAGCTTTCTTT	CASSQGATEAFF
NA	few	TRBV5-6	TRBJ1-4	TGTGCCAGCAGCTCCTTCGACAGAGAGAATGAAAAACTGTTTTTT	CASSSFDRENEKLFF
NA	few	TRBV7-3	TRBJ2-2	TGTGCCAGCAGCTTAAAGGCAGCGGGGAACACCGGGGAGCTGTTTTTT	CASSLKAAGNTGELFF
NA	NA	TRBV7-9	TRBJ1-6	TGTGCCAGCAGCTTAGGAATGGCCAGCTCCTATAATTCACCCCTCCACTTT	CASSLGMASSYNSPLHF
NA	few	TRBV5-6	TRBJ2-3	TGTGCCAGCAGCCCGGTGGGCACAGATACGCAGTATTTT	CASSPVGTDTQYF
NA	few	TRBV2	TRBJ1-6	TGTGCCAGTAGGTTGGCGGCGGGCTCCTATAATTCACCCCTCCACTTT	CASRLAAGSYNSPLHF
NA	few	TRBV9	TRBJ1-1	TGTGCCAGCAGCGTAAGCAGGGAAAGGGCGAACACTGAAGCTTTCTTT	CASSVSRERANTEAFF
NA	few	TRBV4-2	TRBJ1-1	TGTGCCAGCAGCCAAGACAGGGTGAACACTGAAGCTTTCTTT	CASSQDRVNTEAFF
TRBD2	NA	TRBV9	TRBJ2-2	TGTGCCAGCAGCGTAGAACTAGCGGGAGGGTCCGGGGAGCTGTTTTTT	CASSVELAGGSGELFF
NA	NA	TRBV7-8	TRBJ2-1	TGTGCCAGCAGCTTAGTCGGACTCCGGGGGTCAAATGAGCAGTTCTTC	CASSLVGLRGSNEQFF
NA	few	TRBV19	TRBJ2-2	TGTGCCAGCCTACGAGGGGCAGGGGTCCCCGGGGAGCTGTTTTTT	CASLRGAGVPGELFF
NA	NA	TRBV5-8	TRBJ1-4	TGTGCCAGCAGCCCGACTGGCTCACCTCCTAATGAAAAACTGTTTTTT	CASSPTGSPPNEKLFF
TRBD2	NA	TRBV29-1	TRBJ2-7	TGCAGCGTTGGGGGAGGGGACTCCTACGAGCAGTACTTC	CSVGGGDSYEQYF